This T cell receptor beta chain originates from a study of T cells in Graves' hyperthyroidism and ophthalmopathy. Findings of the study overall: Blood also held most thyroid clonotypes expanded beyond 0.001. Ophthalmopathy got predicted by the model a median approximately 6.3 months before its onset.

Amplification of TCR beta CDR3 regions was performed using RNA transcripts as template. Researchers ran a first-round RT-PCR on the TCR CDR3 using the HTBI primer set. TCRdb re-analysed the multiplex PCR reads in MiXCR, keeping a single row per CDR3 protein. In the table there are over 650,000 distinct CDR3 sequences, 45% of which are singletons. Of note for this clonotype: No antigen is known for it.

The length of the CDR3 is 16 residues. Germline V gene sequence: CDR1 SNHLY, CDR2 FYNNEI. V lost 8 bases, J lost 11 bases, and 22 bases stayed unmatched. The sequence derives from an adult man with Graves' disease, either hyperthyroidism or ophthalmopathy (not recorded which). The chain is built from TRBV2 and TRBJ1-1; 8 bases line up with TRBD1. Source material: peripheral blood or thyroid tissue (not recorded which). The CDR3 spells CASSPREGTGTLVAFF. CDR3 nucleotide sequence: TGTGCCAGCTCACCAAGGGAAGGGACAGGCACCCTCGTCGCTTTCTTT.